Following are 20 T cell receptor beta chains from one sample sequenced in a study of blood T cell repertoires in COVID-19. The protocol was immunoSEQ multiplex PCR, while the TCRdb copy is restricted to in-frame clones and leaves out a portion. The sample includes roughly 150,000 clones, 88% seen only once; the top ten take about 2.5%. The sequenced sample consisted of peripheral blood. All receptors derive from a woman aged 70 to 79 with acute or convalescent COVID-19.

This sequence joins TRBV5-1 and TRBJ1-5; unclear D gene. V gave up 0 bases and J gave up 2 bases, with 15 bases separating them. This CDR3 comprises 17 residues. In germline, CDR1 is SGHRS, CDR2 YFSETQ. This chain's CDR3 is CASSLGSRRGGNQPQHF. For the CDR3, the DNA is TGCGCCAGCAGCTTGGGATCGCGGCGGGGAGGCAATCAGCCCCAGCATTTT. The whole variable domain, filled in from reference TRBV5-1 and TRBJ1-5, reads KAGVTQTPRYLIKTRGQQVTLSCSPISGHRSVSWYQQTPGQGLQFLFEYFSETQRNKGNFPGRFSGRQFSNSRSEMNVSTLELGDSALYLCASSLGSRRGGNQPQHFGDGTRLSIL.

The chain joins TRBV5-4 to TRBJ2-1, with D tentatively TRBD2 (5 bases). Germline V gene data show CDR1 as SGHNT and CDR2 as YYREEE (reference sequence). This CDR3 is built from 14 residues. V was trimmed by 1 base and J by 8 bases, leaving 13 bases between them. The CDR3 nucleotides are TGTGCCAGCAGCTTGAGAGGGCCTTGGGATGAGCAGTTCTTC. Translation gives CASSLRGPWDEQFF.

This chain connects TRBV11-2 to TRBJ2-1, with 9 bases that match TRBD2. The CDR3 covers 15 residues. Trimming at V came to 4 bases and at J to 4 bases, leaving 5 bases not matched to a gene. Germline V gives CDR1 SGHAT, CDR2 FQNNGV. CDR3 nucleotide sequence: TGTGCCAGCAGCTCGGGACTAGCCAGTTACAATGAGCAGTTCTTC. Protein: CASSSGLASYNEQFF.

The gene calls are TRBV21-1 and TRBJ1-6; TRBD1 reflects the table's D call only, with no check against the DNA. TRBV21-1 is a pseudogene. The CDR3 loop spans 18 amino acids. The CDR3 is CASSTGVRRLSYNSPLHF. The CDR3 DNA reads TGTGCCAGCAGCACAGGTGTAAGAAGGCTCTCCTATAATTCACCCCTCCACTTT.

This clone was seen just once. The chain employs TRBV9 and TRBJ1-4; tentatively, D is TRBD1 (6 bases). V lost 3 bases and J 6 bases, leaving 12 bases between the germline ends. The length of the CDR3 is 14 residues. CDR1 and CDR2 from the germline V gene are SGDLS and YYNGEE. As DNA, the CDR3 is TGTGCCAGCAGCGCCAGGGGTTACGATGAAAAACTGTTTTTT. This codes for CASSARGYDEKLFF.

The chain recombines TRBV2 with TRBJ1-5; possibly TRBD1 for D (5 bases). CDR3 length equals 14 residues. CDR1 is SNHLY, CDR2 FYNNEI, per germline. The V end lost 6 bases, the J end lost 2 bases, and 11 bases lay between the germline ends. This chain's CDR3 is CASRWTIGNQPQHF. The CDR3 region has the DNA TGTGCCAGCAGATGGACAATAGGCAATCAGCCCCAGCATTTT. The whole variable domain, filled in from reference TRBV2 and TRBJ1-5, reads EPEVTQTPSHQVTQMGQEVILRCVPISNHLYFYWYRQILGQKVEFLVSFYNNEISEKSEIFDDQFSVERPDGSNFTLKIRSTKLEDSAMYFCASRWTIGNQPQHFGDGTRLSIL.

The chain carries TRBV10-3 and TRBJ2-3; 7 nucleotides agree with TRBD2. Germline CDR1 is ENHRY and CDR2 is SYGVKD. With V trimmed by 2 bases and J by 1 base, 0 bases remained unmatched. The CDR3 extends over 14 amino acids. CDR3 sequence: CAISELAGTDTQYF. CDR3 DNA: TGTGCCATCAGTGAGCTAGCGGGCACAGATACGCAGTATTTT.

CDR3 in DNA: TGTGCCAGTAGGATGGGGGCAGACGTACTTTATAGCAATCAGCCCCAGCATTTT. Protein: CASRMGADVLYSNQPQHF. The genes are TRBV19 and TRBJ1-5; possible D gene TRBD1, 6 bases. Trimming shortened V by 6 bases and J by 0 bases, and 21 bases separated the two germline ends. The CDR3 contains 18 residues. Germline CDR1 LNHDA, CDR2 SQIVND (reference sequence).

The chain joins TRBV29-1 to TRBJ2-3; D possibly corresponds to TRBD1 (5 bases). This CDR3 has 19 residues. Germline values: CDR1 SQVTM, CDR2 ANQGSEA. Trimming took 2 bases from V and 0 from J, leaving 24 bases between them. CDR3 bases: TGCAGCGTTGAACCCAGTCTTCTTGATGATCAGGGTAGCACAGATACGCAGTATTTT. Translation: CSVEPSLLDDQGSTDTQYF.

The chain recombines TRBV7-9 with TRBJ2-2, with 10 bases that match TRBD2. This CDR3 region has 16 residues. Germline values: CDR1 SEHNR, CDR2 FQNEAQ (reference sequence). Trimming took 1 base from V and 4 from J; bases not matched to a gene: 3. The CDR3 region is CASSLGTSGPTGELFF. The CDR3 bases are TGTGCCAGCAGCTTAGGGACTAGCGGACCCACCGGGGAGCTGTTTTTT. Looking up the rest from reference TRBV7-9 and TRBJ2-2 gives the full variable domain: DTGVSQNPRHKITKRGQNVTFRCDPISEHNRLYWYRQTLGQGPEFLTYFQNEAQLEKSRLLSDRFSAERPKGSFSTLEIQRTEQGDSAMYLCASSLGTSGPTGELFFGEGSRLTVL.

This chain uses TRBV7-2 with TRBJ2-3; 10 bases are a match to TRBD1. J gave up 3 bases and V 4 bases, and 7 bases lay outside the gene matches. CDR3 length: 16 amino acids. Germline CDR1 is SGHTA and CDR2 is FQGNSA. CDR3: CASSSNRDRGTDTQYF. Written as DNA, the CDR3 is TGTGCCAGCAGCTCCAACCGGGACAGGGGTACAGATACGCAGTATTTT. The whole variable domain, remainder taken from reference TRBV7-2 and TRBJ2-3, is GAGVSQSPSNKVTEKGKDVELRCDPISGHTALYWYRQSLGQGLEFLIYFQGNSAPDKSGLPSDRFSAERTGGSVSTLTIQRTQQEDSAVYLCASSSNRDRGTDTQYFGPGTRLTVL.

This clone was observed once. The chain joins TRBV18 to TRBJ1-3; D remains ambiguous. The CDR3 sequence is 16 residues long. Looked up from germline, CDR1 is KGHSH and CDR2 is LQKENI. With 3 bases removed from V and 0 bases from J, the gap between germline ends came to 12 bases. The CDR3 reads CASSPWPPGSGNTIYF. The CDR3 coding sequence is TGTGCCAGCTCACCGTGGCCACCTGGCTCTGGAAACACCATATATTTT.

The chain recombines TRBV3-1 (or the pseudogene TRBV3-2) with TRBJ2-1; no reliable D call. CDR1 and CDR2 from the germline V gene are LGHDT and YNNKEL (reference sequence). Deletions cut 0 bases from V and 12 bases from J, with 9 bases between. This CDR3 is 12 amino acids long. The CDR3 protein is CASSQESVAQFF. The CDR3 DNA is TGTGCCAGCAGCCAAGAATCTGTAGCGCAGTTCTTC.

This clone was observed a handful of times. The chain uses TRBV4-2 and TRBJ2-5; no clear D gene. Germline values: CDR1 LGHNA, CDR2 YNFKEQ. CDR3 size: 16 residues. V shed 0 bases and J shed 2 bases, with 13 bases lying between them. The CDR3 reads CASSQDATRRQETQYF. Written as DNA, the CDR3 is TGTGCCAGCAGCCAAGATGCAACGAGGAGACAAGAGACCCAGTACTTC.

The V call is TRBV14, the J call TRBJ2-3, with D perhaps matching TRBD2 (6 bases). This CDR3 region has 14 residues. Germline CDR1 reads SGHDN; CDR2 reads FVKESK. V dropped 4 bases and J dropped 5 bases, with 13 bases sitting between them. As DNA, the CDR3 is TGTGCCAGCAGCCCCGTGGGAGGACGAGATACGCAGTATTTT. Translation gives CASSPVGGRDTQYF.

The chain combines TRBV10-3 with TRBJ1-2, with a tentative D call TRBD1 (5 bases). CDR3 length: 13 residues. Per the germline V gene, CDR1 is ENHRY and CDR2 is SYGVKD. Deletions cut 6 bases from V and 3 bases from J, with 11 bases between. Written as DNA, the CDR3 is TGTGCCATCAGGAAGTTAGGGGACTATGGCTACACCTTC. Its protein product is CAIRKLGDYGYTF.

This chain links TRBV7-2 with TRBJ2-5; D is possibly TRBD1 (6 bases). Trimming shortened V by 6 bases and J by 1 base, and 15 bases separated the two germline ends. Germline V gene lookup returns CDR1 SGHTA and CDR2 FQGNSA. The CDR3 sequence is 15 residues long. DNA for the CDR3: TGTGCCAGCAGTTTTAATAGGGGGTCCCAAGAGACCCAGTACTTC. Translated, it gives CASSFNRGSQETQYF. The full variable domain, with the rest looked up from reference TRBV7-2 and TRBJ2-5, is GAGVSQSPSNKVTEKGKDVELRCDPISGHTALYWYRQSLGQGLEFLIYFQGNSAPDKSGLPSDRFSAERTGGSVSTLTIQRTQQEDSAVYLCASSFNRGSQETQYFGPGTRLLVL.

Only a few counts were recorded for this clone. The rearrangement uses TRBV30 and TRBJ1-5; the D gene is possibly TRBD1 (5 bases). Germline V gene lookup returns CDR1 GTSNPN and CDR2 SVGIG (reference sequence). The CDR3 sequence is 14 residues long. V was trimmed by 3 bases and J by 5 bases, leaving 14 bases between them. The CDR3 spells CAWSPAGIDQPQHF. CDR3 sequence (DNA): TGTGCCTGGAGCCCGGCAGGGATTGATCAGCCCCAGCATTTT.

The rearrangement uses TRBV7-2 and TRBJ1-2; perhaps TRBD1 as D (6 bases). Deletions cut 6 bases from V and 7 bases from J, with 15 bases between. There are 13 residues in the CDR3. From germline, CDR1 is SGHTA and CDR2 FQGNSA. Here the CDR3 reads CASRSRQAVGYTF. CDR3 nucleotides: TGTGCCAGCAGATCTAGACAGGCGGTTGGCTACACCTTC.

This chain links TRBV5-1 with TRBJ1-2; D uncertain. The CDR3 consists of 13 residues. The V end lost 3 bases, the J end lost 2 bases, and 8 bases lay between the germline ends. Germline V gene data show CDR1 as SGHRS and CDR2 as YFSETQ. The CDR3, as DNA: TGCGCCAGCAGCTCTACAGTGAACTATGGCTACACCTTC. Encoded protein: CASSSTVNYGYTF.